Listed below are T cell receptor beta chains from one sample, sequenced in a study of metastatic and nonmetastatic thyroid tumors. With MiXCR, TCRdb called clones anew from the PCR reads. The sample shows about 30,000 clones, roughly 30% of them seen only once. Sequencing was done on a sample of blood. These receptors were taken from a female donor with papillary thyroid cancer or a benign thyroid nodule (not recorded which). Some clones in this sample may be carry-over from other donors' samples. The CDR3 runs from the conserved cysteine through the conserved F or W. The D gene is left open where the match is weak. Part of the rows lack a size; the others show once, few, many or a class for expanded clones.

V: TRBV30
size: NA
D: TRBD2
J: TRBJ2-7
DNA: TGTGCCTGGAGGGGACTAGCGGGAGGTTCCGAGCAGTACTTC
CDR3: CAWRGLAGGSEQYF

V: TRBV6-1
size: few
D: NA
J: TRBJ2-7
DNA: TGTGCCAGCAGTGAAGCGGGGGGCCCCTCCTACGAGCAGTACTTC
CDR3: CASSEAGGPSYEQYF

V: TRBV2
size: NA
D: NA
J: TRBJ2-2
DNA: TGTGCCAGCAGTGCGGGCGGGTTTCGGGCCACCGGGGAGCTGTTTTTT
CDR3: CASSAGGFRATGELFF

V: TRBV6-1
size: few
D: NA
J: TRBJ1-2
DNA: TGTGCCAGCAGACCCCGAAGACAGGCTTTTGGCTACACCTTC
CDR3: CASRPRRQAFGYTF

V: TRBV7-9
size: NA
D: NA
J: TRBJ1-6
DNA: TGTGCCAGCAGCTTGCGGGGGCTTTCACCCCTCCACTTT
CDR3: CASSLRGLSPLHF

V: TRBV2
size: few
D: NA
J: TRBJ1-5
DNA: TGTGCCAGCAGTGATGTCGGGGATGATCAGCCCCAGCATTTT
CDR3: CASSDVGDDQPQHF

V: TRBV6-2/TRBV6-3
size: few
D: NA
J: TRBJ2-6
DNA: TGTGCCAGCAGTATGGCCCGGGGGAGGTCTGGGGCCAACGTCCTGACTTTC
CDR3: CASSMARGRSGANVLTF

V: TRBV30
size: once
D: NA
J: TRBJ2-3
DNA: TGTGCCTGGAGTGTACGAACCCTTAGGGATACGCAGTATTTT
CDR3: CAWSVRTLRDTQYF

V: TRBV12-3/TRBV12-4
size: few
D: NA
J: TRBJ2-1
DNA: TGTGCCAGCAGTCTAATCTTCGGGGATTACAATGAGCAGTTCTTC
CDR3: CASSLIFGDYNEQFF

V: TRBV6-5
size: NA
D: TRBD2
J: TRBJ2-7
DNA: TGTGCCAGCAGTTACACTAGCGTGGGCTCCTACGAGCAGTACTTC
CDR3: CASSYTSVGSYEQYF

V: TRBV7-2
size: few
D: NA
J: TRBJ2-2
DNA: TGTGCCAGCAGCTCAGGGCCCAGCGCCGGGGAGCTGTTTTTT
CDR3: CASSSGPSAGELFF

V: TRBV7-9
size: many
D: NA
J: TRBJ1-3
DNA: TGTGCCAGCAGCTTAGTAGGCTCTGGAAACACCATATATTTT
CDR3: CASSLVGSGNTIYF

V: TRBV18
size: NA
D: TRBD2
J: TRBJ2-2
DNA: TGTGCCAGCTCACCTCGACTAGCGGGGGGGCGTACCGGGGAGCTGTTTTTT
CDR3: CASSPRLAGGRTGELFF

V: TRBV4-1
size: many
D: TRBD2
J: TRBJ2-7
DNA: TGCGCCAGCAGCCAATCTACGGGGGGGGAGCAGTACTTC
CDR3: CASSQSTGGEQYF

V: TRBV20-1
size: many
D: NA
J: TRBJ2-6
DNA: TGCAGTGCTAGGGACACGACTAACTCCCATGGGGCCAACGTCCTGACTTTC
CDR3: CSARDTTNSHGANVLTF

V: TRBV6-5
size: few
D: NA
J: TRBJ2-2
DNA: TGTGCCAGCAGTTACGAGGGGGGCCAGAACACCGGGGAGCTGTTTTTT
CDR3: CASSYEGGQNTGELFF